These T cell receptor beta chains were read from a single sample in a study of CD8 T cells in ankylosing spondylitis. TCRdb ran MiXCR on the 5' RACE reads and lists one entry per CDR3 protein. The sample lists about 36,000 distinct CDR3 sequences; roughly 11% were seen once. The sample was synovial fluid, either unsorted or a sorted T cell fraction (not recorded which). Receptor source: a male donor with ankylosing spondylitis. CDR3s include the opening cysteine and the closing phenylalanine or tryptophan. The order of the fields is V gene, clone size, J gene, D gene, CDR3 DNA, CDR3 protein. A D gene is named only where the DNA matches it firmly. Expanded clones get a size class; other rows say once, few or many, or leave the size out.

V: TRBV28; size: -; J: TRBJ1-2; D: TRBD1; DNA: TGTGCCAGCAGTTTCGGGACAGGGAACTATGGCTACACCTTC; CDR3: CASSFGTGNYGYTF
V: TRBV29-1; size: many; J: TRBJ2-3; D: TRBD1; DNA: TGCAGCGTTGGCTCGCAGGGGGTATTCACAGATACGCAGTATTTT; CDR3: CSVGSQGVFTDTQYF
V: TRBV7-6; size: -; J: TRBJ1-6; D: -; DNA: TGTGCCAGCAGCTTAGGCTCCTATAATTCACCCCTCCACTTT; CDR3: CASSLGSYNSPLHF
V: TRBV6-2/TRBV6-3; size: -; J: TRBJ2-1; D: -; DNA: TGTGCCAGCAGTAACCTCGGCAGGGCGAATGAGCAGTTCTTC; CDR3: CASSNLGRANEQFF
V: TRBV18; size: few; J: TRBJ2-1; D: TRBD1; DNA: TGTGCCAGCTCACCACTAGCCGGGACAGGGCTATACGAGCAGTTCTTC; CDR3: CASSPLAGTGLYEQFF
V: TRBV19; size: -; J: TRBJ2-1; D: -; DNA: TGTGCCAGTAGTACACTGACCACGCGGGGTGAGCAGTTCTTC; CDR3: CASSTLTTRGEQFF
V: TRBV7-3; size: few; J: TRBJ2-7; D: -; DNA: TGTGCCAGCAGCTTAATTCCAGGGGCCGAGCAGTACTTC; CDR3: CASSLIPGAEQYF
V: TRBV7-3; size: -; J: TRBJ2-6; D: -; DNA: TGTGCCAGCAGCCCCCCTGGGGCCAACGTCCTGACTTTC; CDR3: CASSPPGANVLTF
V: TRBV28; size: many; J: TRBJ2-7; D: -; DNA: TGTGCCAGCACACAGGACACGTTCTCCTACGAGCAGTACTTC; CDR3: CASTQDTFSYEQYF
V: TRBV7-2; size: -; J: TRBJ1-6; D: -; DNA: TGTGCCAGCAGCTTACATGGGTCCGGGTCACCCCTCCACTTT; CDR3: CASSLHGSGSPLHF
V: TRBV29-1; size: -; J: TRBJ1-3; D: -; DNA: TGCAGCGTTGTCCCTTCATCCGACAGGACCTACTCTGGAAACACCATATATTTT; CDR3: CSVVPSSDRTYSGNTIYF
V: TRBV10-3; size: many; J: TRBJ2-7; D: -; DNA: TGTGCCATCTCCCCCGACCACTCCTACGAGCAGTACTTC; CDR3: CAISPDHSYEQYF
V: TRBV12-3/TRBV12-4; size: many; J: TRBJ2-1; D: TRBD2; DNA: TGTGCCAGCAGTCCACCGGGACTAGCGGGACGGGAGCAGTTCTTC; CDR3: CASSPPGLAGREQFF
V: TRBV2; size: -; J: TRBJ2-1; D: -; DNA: TGTGCCAGCAGTGAATACCCTCACCCAGACAATGAGCAGTTCTTC; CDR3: CASSEYPHPDNEQFF
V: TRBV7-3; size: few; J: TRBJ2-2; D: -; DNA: TGTGCCAGCAGCTTTGTCACCGGGGAGCTGTTTTTT; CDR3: CASSFVTGELFF
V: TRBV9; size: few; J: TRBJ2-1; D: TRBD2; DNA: TGTGCCAGCAGCGTTGGGACGGGAGGAAGCAATGAGCAGTTCTTC; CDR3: CASSVGTGGSNEQFF
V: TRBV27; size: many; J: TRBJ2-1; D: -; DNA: TGTGCCAGCAGGGTTAAGGGTATGCACAATGAGCAGTTCTTC; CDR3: CASRVKGMHNEQFF
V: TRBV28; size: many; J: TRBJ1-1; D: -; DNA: TGTGCCAGCAGTTTAGGTCGAGATGAAGCTTTCTTT; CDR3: CASSLGRDEAFF
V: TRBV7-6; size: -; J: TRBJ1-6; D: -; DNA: TGTGCCAGCAGCTTATATCCACAGGCTTACACCCTCCACTTT; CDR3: CASSLYPQAYTLHF
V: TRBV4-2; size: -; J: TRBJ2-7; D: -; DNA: TGTGCCAGCAGCGGGGACTCTCCGGGGGTTCACTTC; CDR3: CASSGDSPGVHF
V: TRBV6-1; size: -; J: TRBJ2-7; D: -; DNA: TGTGCCAGCAGTGAATATAACGGGTCCTACGAGCAGTACTTC; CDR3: CASSEYNGSYEQYF
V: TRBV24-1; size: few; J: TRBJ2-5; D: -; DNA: TGTGCCACCAGTGATTCCGAGCTCGCCCAAGAGACCCAGTACTTC; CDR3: CATSDSELAQETQYF
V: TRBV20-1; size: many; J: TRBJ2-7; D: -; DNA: TGCAGTGCTACAGGGGCCTACGAGCAGTACTTC; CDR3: CSATGAYEQYF
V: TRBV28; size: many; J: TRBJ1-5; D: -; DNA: TGTGCCAGCAGTTTCTTTAGCAATCAGCCCCAGCATTTT; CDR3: CASSFFSNQPQHF
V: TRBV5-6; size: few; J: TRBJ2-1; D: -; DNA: TGTGCCAGCAGCTCTGGGTATTACAATGAGCAGTTCTTC; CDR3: CASSSGYYNEQFF
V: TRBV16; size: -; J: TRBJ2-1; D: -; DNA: TGTGCCAGCAGCCAAGGAAGGGTCTCCTACAATGAGCAGTTCTTC; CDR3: CASSQGRVSYNEQFF